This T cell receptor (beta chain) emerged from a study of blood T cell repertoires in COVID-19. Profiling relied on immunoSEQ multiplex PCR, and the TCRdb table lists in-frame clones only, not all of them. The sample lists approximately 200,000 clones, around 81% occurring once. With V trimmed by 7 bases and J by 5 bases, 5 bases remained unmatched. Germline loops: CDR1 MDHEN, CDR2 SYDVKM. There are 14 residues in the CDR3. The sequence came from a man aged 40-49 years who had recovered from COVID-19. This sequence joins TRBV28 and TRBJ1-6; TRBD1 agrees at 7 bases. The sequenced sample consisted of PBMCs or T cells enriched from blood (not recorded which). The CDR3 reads CASNRGQNNSPLHF. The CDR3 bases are TGTGCCAGCAATAGGGGACAGAATAATTCACCCCTCCACTTT.